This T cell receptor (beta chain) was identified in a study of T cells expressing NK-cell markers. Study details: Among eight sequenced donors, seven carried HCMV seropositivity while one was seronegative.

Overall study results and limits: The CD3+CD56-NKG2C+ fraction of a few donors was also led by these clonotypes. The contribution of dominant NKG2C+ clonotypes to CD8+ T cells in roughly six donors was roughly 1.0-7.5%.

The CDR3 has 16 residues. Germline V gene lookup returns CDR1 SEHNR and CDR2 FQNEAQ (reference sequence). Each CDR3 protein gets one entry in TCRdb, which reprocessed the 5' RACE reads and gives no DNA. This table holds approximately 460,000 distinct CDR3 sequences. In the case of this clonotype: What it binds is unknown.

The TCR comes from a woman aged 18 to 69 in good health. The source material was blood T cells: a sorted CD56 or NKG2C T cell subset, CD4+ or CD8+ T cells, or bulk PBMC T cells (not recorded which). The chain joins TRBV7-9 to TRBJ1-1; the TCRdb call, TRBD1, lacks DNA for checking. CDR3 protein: CASSLLGRGADTEAFF.